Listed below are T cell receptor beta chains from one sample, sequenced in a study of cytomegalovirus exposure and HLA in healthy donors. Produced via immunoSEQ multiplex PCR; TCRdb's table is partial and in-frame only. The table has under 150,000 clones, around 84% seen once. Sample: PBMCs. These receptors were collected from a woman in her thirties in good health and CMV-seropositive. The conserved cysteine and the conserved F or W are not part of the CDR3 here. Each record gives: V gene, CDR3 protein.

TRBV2 ASSGQGSEAF
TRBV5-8 ASSLAGTSGLYEQY
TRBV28 ASSQQTGGYEKLF
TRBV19 ASSRRSGEKLF
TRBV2 ASSLTGAAYNEQF
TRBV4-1 ASRPGLAGSGELF
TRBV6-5 ASSRGWPGELF
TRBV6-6 ASSYRDRGIHEQY
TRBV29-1 SVNRGDGYT
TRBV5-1 ASSLEGQRRGF
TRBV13 ASSFSGGNTDTQY
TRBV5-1 ASSLDGGPNTGELF
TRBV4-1 ASSQVGGDGELF
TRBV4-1 ASSALAGRGPDTQY
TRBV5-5 ASSPGQLREKLF
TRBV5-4 ASSPNFGGTEAF
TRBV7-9 ASSRPGTGPYEQY
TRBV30 AWSATLGPQPQH
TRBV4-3 ASSQERWVRTRGEEAF
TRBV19 ASSTRDSSYEQY
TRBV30 AWSVIGGGGEAF
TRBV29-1 SVSPLRQGEAF
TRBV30 AWSVLRLDWHYEQY
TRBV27 ASSRVIGTSGGAGEQF
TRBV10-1 ASSESGGFDSPLH
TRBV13 ASSSAGEDYEQY
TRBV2 ASSVAPDRAGNTIY
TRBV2 ASSVVRENEQY
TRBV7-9 ASSLAGTGSYEQY
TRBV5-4 ASSPGRTGGSYEQY
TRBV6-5 ASSYDRGGPKGYT
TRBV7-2 ASRNGPGQGMGGYT
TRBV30 AWSSGGNGA
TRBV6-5 ASSRGGFTEAF
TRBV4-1 ASSQPLGGWNTGELF
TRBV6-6 ASRREGGKEKLF
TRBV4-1 ASSQQGLGTNEQF
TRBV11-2 ASSSGTGGPYSNQPQH
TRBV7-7 ASSLGTGNEQF
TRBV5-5 ASSLLFRNTEAF
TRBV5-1 ASSSTSGVETQY
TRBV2 ASRRQGSSYNEQF
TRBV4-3 ASSPSAGGNYNEQF
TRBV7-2 ASSPGIYGYT
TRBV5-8 ASSLDPSTDTQY
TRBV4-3 ASSRQGSGEKLF
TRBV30 AWSVGAHSNQPQH
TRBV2 ARQGGTGPSGANVLT
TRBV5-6 ASSVPRSDRQF
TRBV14 ASSLGTGVQY
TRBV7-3 ASSPFGGATYEQY
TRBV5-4 ASRSDTGGDGYT
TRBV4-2 ASSQEADRPLLNEKLF
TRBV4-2 ASSHIGTATLFNYGYT
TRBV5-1 ASSRGQDATNEKLF
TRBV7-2 ASSFNRGKETQY
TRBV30 AWSVDRVNSPLH
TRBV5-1 ASSAGGQGAGNEQF